The 10 T cell receptor beta chains below all came from one sample that was sequenced in a study of regulatory T cells in long-lasting Graves disease. In building TCR beta libraries, iRepertoire HTBI primers were used together with Arm-PCR of CDR3 regions. TCRdb independently ran MiXCR on the multiplex PCR reads; one entry per CDR3 protein. The sample records about 620,000 distinct CDR3 sequences, approximately 15% being singletons. Time point in this sample: newly diagnosed GD, antithyroid drugs for less than 3 months. PBMC RNA was the source of the TCR library. These sequences were also reported in another study, on T cells in Graves' hyperthyroidism and ophthalmopathy.

This sample comprised peripheral blood mononuclear cells (PBMCs), obtained at new diagnosis, from a patient treated with antithyroid drugs. The receptors stem from a woman in her 30s with Graves disease.

This clonotype was seen many times. This rearrangement joins TRBV12-3 or TRBV12-4 to TRBJ1-1; D is unresolved. The V gene lost 3 bases and the J gene lost 2 bases, with 13 bases spanning the gap. This CDR3 has 15 amino acids. DNA of the CDR3: TGTGCCAGCAGTTTTAGTTTGTCGGCTAACACTGAAGCTTTCTTT. It specifies CASSFSLSANTEAFF.

In the case of this clonotype: The junction does not match germline at one end; this may be a read error. The V and J genes are TRBV5-1 and TRBJ2-3; D could derive from TRBD1 or TRBD2 (5 bases each). The tail of the sequence fits TRBJ2-1 better, so the J call may be wrong. The CDR3 is 15 residues long. Per the germline V gene, CDR1 is SGHRS and CDR2 is YFSETQ. CDR3 protein: CASSDGAEVYNGQFF. CDR3 DNA: TGCGCCAGCAGCGACGGGGCCGAGGTCTACAATGGGCAGTTCTTC.

This clonotype has a count of ten or more. V and J are TRBV6-1 and TRBJ2-1, with D perhaps TRBD2 (6 bases). V lost 5 bases to trimming and J lost 7 bases, with 18 bases between them. CDR1 is MNHNS, CDR2 SASEGT, per germline. The CDR3 runs to 15 residues. The CDR3 nucleotides are TGTGCCAGCAGTCCCCAAAGGGGAGGAGGGAATGAGCAGTTCTTC. Its protein is CASSPQRGGGNEQFF.

A word on this clonotype: A clone one base away is much larger, so this may be a read error. This chain uses TRBV25-1 with TRBJ1-5; D uncertain. Germline V gene sequence: CDR1 MGHDK, CDR2 SYGVNS. With 5 bases removed from V and 5 bases from J, the gap between germline ends came to 7 bases. The CDR3 contains 12 residues. This CDR3 is CASSYGYQPQHF. The CDR3 coding sequence is TGTGCCAGCAGTTACGGGTATCAGCCCCAGCATTTT. Full variable domain (outside the CDR3, taken from reference TRBV25-1 and TRBJ1-5): EADIYQTPRYLVIGTGKKITLECSQTMGHDKMYWYQQDPGMELHLIHYSYGVNSTEKGDLSSESTVSRIRTEHFPLTLESARPSHTSQYLCASSYGYQPQHFGDGTRLSIL.

The chain links TRBV5-1 to TRBJ2-3; 7 bases agree with TRBD1. From germline, CDR1 is SGHRS and CDR2 YFSETQ. The CDR3 is made up of 15 amino acids. J gave up 1 base and V 0 bases, and 2 bases lay outside the gene matches. The CDR3 protein is CASSLATGRTDTQYF. Written as DNA, the CDR3 is TGCGCCAGCAGCTTGGCGACAGGGCGCACAGATACGCAGTATTTT. Filled out from reference TRBV5-1 and TRBJ2-3, the complete variable domain reads KAGVTQTPRYLIKTRGQQVTLSCSPISGHRSVSWYQQTPGQGLQFLFEYFSETQRNKGNFPGRFSGRQFSNSRSEMNVSTLELGDSALYLCASSLATGRTDTQYFGPGTRLTVL.

This sequence joins TRBV20-1 and TRBJ1-5, with unresolved D. The germline V gene has CDR1 DFQATT and CDR2 SNEGSKA (reference sequence). The ends were cut back, 4 bases at V and 9 bases at J, with 7 bases in the middle. The CDR3 runs 10 residues. CDR3 sequence: CSAIEGPQHF. CDR3 nucleotide sequence: TGCAGTGCTATAGAGGGGCCCCAGCATTTT.

At least ten counts were recorded for this clonotype. The chain joins TRBV3-1 to TRBJ2-1; D may be TRBD1 (5 bases). With 2 bases removed from V and 5 bases from J, the gap between germline ends came to 7 bases. Germline values: CDR1 LGHDT, CDR2 YNNKEL (reference sequence). The length of the CDR3 is 13 residues. This CDR3 is CASSQQGHNEQFF. CDR3 bases: TGTGCCAGCAGCCAACAGGGTCACAATGAGCAGTTCTTC.

Many counts were recorded for this clonotype. The V call is TRBV10-2, the J call TRBJ1-5; TRBD1 agrees at 9 bases. The CDR3 covers 15 residues. The trim removed 5 bases at V and 6 bases at J, leaving 8 bases unmatched. Per the germline V gene, CDR1 is WSHSY and CDR2 is SAAADI. The CDR3 protein is CASSTVQGAGQPQHF. The CDR3 DNA is TGCGCCAGCAGTACGGTACAGGGGGCAGGTCAGCCCCAGCATTTT.

This clonotype was counted many times. An end of the junction does not agree with germline; a read error may underlie this. This chain links TRBV5-1 with TRBJ1-1; TRBD1 matches 9 bases. The germline V gene encodes CDR1 SGHRS and CDR2 YFSETQ. The CDR3 covers 16 residues. For the CDR3, the DNA is TGTGCCAGCAGCCAGCCCGGGACAGGGATGAACACTGAAGCTTTCTTT. This encodes CASSQPGTGMNTEAFF.

This clonotype has a handful of counts. V gene TRBV13 combines with J gene TRBJ1-1, with 8 positions matching TRBD1. CDR3 length: 16 residues. CDR1 PRHDT and CDR2 FYEKMQ come from the germline V gene (reference sequence). Trimming at V came to 5 bases and at J to 0 bases, leaving 8 bases not matched to a gene. Here the CDR3 DNA reads TGTGCCAGCAGCACCGCCCTGGACAGGGTGAACACTGAAGCTTTCTTT. Its protein product is CASSTALDRVNTEAFF.